Sequencing of this T cell receptor (beta chain) was carried out in a study of T cells in Graves' hyperthyroidism and ophthalmopathy. General observations from the study: Peripheral blood also featured most of the thyroid clonotypes expanded above 0.001.

This CDR3 comprises 14 residues. Trimming cost V 1 base and J 2 bases, with 7 bases left between them. Germline V gives CDR1 SGHTA, CDR2 FQGNSA. Uncontrolled infection, other autoimmune disease, pregnancy or lactation excluded patients. Approximately 9.3 ml of fresh peripheral blood supplied the PBMCs. There were TCR beta CDR3 regions amplified from RNA transcripts. During a first-round RT-PCR of the TCR CDR3, the HTBI primer set was used. Via MiXCR, TCRdb re-called the multiplex PCR reads, giving one row per CDR3 protein. The sample gives around 530,000 distinct CDR3 sequences, 17% of which show up once; 15% to 20% is in the top ten. Many counts were recorded for this clonotype. Antigen unknown.

The source of this sequence is a woman in her late teens or twenties with Graves' ophthalmopathy. The rearrangement joins TRBV7-2 to TRBJ2-3; no clear D. Sample: blood. The CDR3 DNA reads TGTGCCAGCAGCTTAGGGTACGACACAGATACGCAGTATTTT. Residues: CASSLGYDTDTQYF. Together with reference TRBV7-2 and TRBJ2-3, the CDR3 gives the full variable domain: GAGVSQSPSNKVTEKGKDVELRCDPISGHTALYWYRQSLGQGLEFLIYFQGNSAPDKSGLPSDRFSAERTGGSVSTLTIQRTQQEDSAVYLCASSLGYDTDTQYFGPGTRLTVL.